This TCR beta chain was profiled in a study of OX40 agonist ivuxolimab in advanced cancers. There are 14 residues in the CDR3. Germline V gene sequence: CDR1 SGHNT, CDR2 YENEEA. With V trimmed by 5 bases and J by 6 bases, 6 bases remained unmatched. Assay used: immunoSEQ multiplex PCR; TCRdb lists only in-frame clones, some missing. The sample lists 50,000 to 60,000 clones, around 79% occurring once. Study-wide points: CD4+ and CD8+ T cells in blood underwent clonal expansion by week 6 at 0.1 to 3.0 mg/kg.

For this clone: Its antigen is not known.

Sequenced material: CD4+ or CD8+ T cells sorted from blood, taken in a trial of the OX40 agonist ivuxolimab. This clonotype was sampled from an adult with an advanced solid tumor such as melanoma, head and neck, liver or kidney cancer. V usage is TRBV11-3 and J usage is TRBJ2-7; 11 positions agree with TRBD1. The CDR3 DNA is TGTGCCAGCAGCCCAGGGACAGGGGGAATCGAGCAGTACTTC. Translating gives CASSPGTGGIEQYF.